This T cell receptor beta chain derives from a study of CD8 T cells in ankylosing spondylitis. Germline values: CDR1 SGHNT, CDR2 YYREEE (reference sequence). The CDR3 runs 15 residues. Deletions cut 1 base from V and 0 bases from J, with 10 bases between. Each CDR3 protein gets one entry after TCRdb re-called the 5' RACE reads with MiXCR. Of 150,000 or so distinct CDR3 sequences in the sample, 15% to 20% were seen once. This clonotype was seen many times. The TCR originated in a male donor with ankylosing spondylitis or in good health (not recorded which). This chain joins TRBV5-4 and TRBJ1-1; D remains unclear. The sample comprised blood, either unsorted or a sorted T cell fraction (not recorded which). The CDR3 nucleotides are TGTGCCAGCAGCTTGAGGGCCGTCTTGAACACTGAAGCTTTCTTT. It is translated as CASSLRAVLNTEAFF.